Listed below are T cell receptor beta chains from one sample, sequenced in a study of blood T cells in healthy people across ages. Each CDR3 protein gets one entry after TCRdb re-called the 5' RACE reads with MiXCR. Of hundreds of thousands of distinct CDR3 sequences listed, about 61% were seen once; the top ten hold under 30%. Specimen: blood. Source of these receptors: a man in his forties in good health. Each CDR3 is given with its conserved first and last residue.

cdr3_aa: CATKIAGGITDTQYF
v_call: TRBV6-6
cdr3_length: 15
j_call: TRBJ2-3

cdr3_aa: CSVVGWWGTGPNQYF
v_call: TRBV29-1
cdr3_length: 15
j_call: TRBJ2-5

cdr3_aa: CASSSSSTETQYF
v_call: TRBV7-3
cdr3_length: 13
j_call: TRBJ2-5

cdr3_aa: CASSATGPYTEAFF
v_call: TRBV7-6
cdr3_length: 14
j_call: TRBJ1-1

cdr3_aa: CASSPERGAISYNEQFF
v_call: TRBV12-3/TRBV12-4
cdr3_length: 17
j_call: TRBJ2-1

cdr3_aa: CASSPRPGQGESPLHF
v_call: TRBV7-6
cdr3_length: 16
j_call: TRBJ1-6

cdr3_aa: CASSLGRRKLADRTDTQYF
v_call: TRBV7-3
cdr3_length: 19
j_call: TRBJ2-3

cdr3_aa: CASTPGSLGRQFF
v_call: TRBV7-3
cdr3_length: 13
j_call: TRBJ2-1

cdr3_aa: CASSSSGRATNEQFF
v_call: TRBV6-2/TRBV6-3
cdr3_length: 15
j_call: TRBJ2-1

cdr3_aa: CASTVTQLAGGGSYNEQFF
v_call: TRBV27
cdr3_length: 19
j_call: TRBJ2-1

cdr3_aa: CASSNTLAGSYEQYF
v_call: TRBV7-2
cdr3_length: 15
j_call: TRBJ2-7

cdr3_aa: CSADSSGGTDTQYF
v_call: TRBV20-1
cdr3_length: 14
j_call: TRBJ2-3

cdr3_aa: CSARQRNTEAFF
v_call: TRBV20-1
cdr3_length: 12
j_call: TRBJ1-1

cdr3_aa: CASSLMGRGETEAFF
v_call: TRBV11-2
cdr3_length: 15
j_call: TRBJ1-1

cdr3_aa: CASSQDGLSPSGNEQYF
v_call: TRBV4-3
cdr3_length: 17
j_call: TRBJ2-7

cdr3_aa: CASSLDAGGREQYF
v_call: TRBV9
cdr3_length: 14
j_call: TRBJ2-7

cdr3_aa: CASNTGLALQETQYF
v_call: TRBV5-1
cdr3_length: 15
j_call: TRBJ2-5

cdr3_aa: CASRLDIGKNSPLHF
v_call: TRBV5-1
cdr3_length: 15
j_call: TRBJ1-6

cdr3_aa: CASSPPRAVREETQYF
v_call: TRBV18
cdr3_length: 16
j_call: TRBJ2-5

cdr3_aa: CSVEVGREKLFF
v_call: TRBV29-1
cdr3_length: 12
j_call: TRBJ1-4

cdr3_aa: CASSPRATGTGNSGANVLTF
v_call: TRBV7-3
cdr3_length: 20
j_call: TRBJ2-6

cdr3_aa: CASSATRQGGGNEQFF
v_call: TRBV2
cdr3_length: 16
j_call: TRBJ2-1

cdr3_aa: CASSGYLFGNSPLHF
v_call: TRBV4-1
cdr3_length: 15
j_call: TRBJ1-6

cdr3_aa: CASGLSTATDTQYF
v_call: TRBV6-5
cdr3_length: 14
j_call: TRBJ2-3

cdr3_aa: CASSFGEVTDTQYF
v_call: TRBV13
cdr3_length: 14
j_call: TRBJ2-3

cdr3_aa: CASSLSGGRGESPLHF
v_call: TRBV7-3
cdr3_length: 16
j_call: TRBJ1-6

cdr3_aa: CSVSDRGRNYEQYF
v_call: TRBV29-1
cdr3_length: 14
j_call: TRBJ2-7

cdr3_aa: CAIRLGRDKTETQYF
v_call: TRBV10-3
cdr3_length: 15
j_call: .

cdr3_aa: CASSQDLRRGQGNTDTQYF
v_call: TRBV4-1
cdr3_length: 19
j_call: TRBJ2-3

cdr3_aa: CSAATWVGPEAFF
v_call: TRBV20-1
cdr3_length: 13
j_call: TRBJ1-1

cdr3_aa: CASSDQGAYTEAFF
v_call: TRBV25-1
cdr3_length: 14
j_call: TRBJ1-1

cdr3_aa: CASSLARGTPVEQYF
v_call: TRBV7-2
cdr3_length: 15
j_call: .

cdr3_aa: CASSLERGTEQYF
v_call: TRBV7-3
cdr3_length: 13
j_call: .

cdr3_aa: CASSLGESPLHF
v_call: TRBV7-2
cdr3_length: 12
j_call: TRBJ1-6

cdr3_aa: CSVDGRGSEQYF
v_call: TRBV29-1
cdr3_length: 12
j_call: TRBJ2-7

cdr3_aa: CASSLARNNEQFF
v_call: TRBV12-3/TRBV12-4
cdr3_length: 13
j_call: TRBJ2-1

cdr3_aa: CASSMDRGQETQYF
v_call: TRBV27
cdr3_length: 14
j_call: TRBJ2-5